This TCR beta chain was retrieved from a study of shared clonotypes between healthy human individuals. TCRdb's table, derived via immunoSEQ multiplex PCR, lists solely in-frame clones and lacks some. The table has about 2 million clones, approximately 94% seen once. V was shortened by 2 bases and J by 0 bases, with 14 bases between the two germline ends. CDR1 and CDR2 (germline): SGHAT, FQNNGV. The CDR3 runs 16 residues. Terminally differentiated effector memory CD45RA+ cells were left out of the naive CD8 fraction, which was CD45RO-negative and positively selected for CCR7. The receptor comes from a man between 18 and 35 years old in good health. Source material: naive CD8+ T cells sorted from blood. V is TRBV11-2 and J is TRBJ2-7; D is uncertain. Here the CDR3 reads CASSLPSPASSYEQYF. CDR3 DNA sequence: TGTGCCAGCAGCTTACCGTCCCCGGCTAGCTCCTACGAGCAGTACTTC.